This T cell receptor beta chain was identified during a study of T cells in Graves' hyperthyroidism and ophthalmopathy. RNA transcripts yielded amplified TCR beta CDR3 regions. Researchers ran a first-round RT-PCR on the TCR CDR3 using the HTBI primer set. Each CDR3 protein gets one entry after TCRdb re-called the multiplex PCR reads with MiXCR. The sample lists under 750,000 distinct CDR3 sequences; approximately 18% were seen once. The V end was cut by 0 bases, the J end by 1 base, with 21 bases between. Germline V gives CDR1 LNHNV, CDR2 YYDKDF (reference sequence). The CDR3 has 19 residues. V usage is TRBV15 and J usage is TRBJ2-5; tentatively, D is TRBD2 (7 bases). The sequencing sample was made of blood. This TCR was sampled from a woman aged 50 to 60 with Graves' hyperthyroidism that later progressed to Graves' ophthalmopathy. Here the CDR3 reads CATSRDPVGAGATQETQYF. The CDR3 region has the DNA TGTGCCACCAGCAGAGACCCGGTGGGGGCGGGGGCGACCCAAGAGACCCAGTACTTC.